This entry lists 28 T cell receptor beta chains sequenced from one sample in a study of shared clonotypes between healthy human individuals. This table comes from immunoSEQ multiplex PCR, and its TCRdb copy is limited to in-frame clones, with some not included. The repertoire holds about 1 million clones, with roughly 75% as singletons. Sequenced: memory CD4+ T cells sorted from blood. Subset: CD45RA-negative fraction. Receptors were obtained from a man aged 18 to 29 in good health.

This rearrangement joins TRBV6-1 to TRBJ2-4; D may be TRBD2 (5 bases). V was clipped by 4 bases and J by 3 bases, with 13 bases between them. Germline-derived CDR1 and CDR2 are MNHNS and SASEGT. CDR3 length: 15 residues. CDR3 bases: TGTGCCAGCAGTGTTCTTAGCGATAGCAAAAACATTCAGTACTTC. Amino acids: CASSVLSDSKNIQYF.

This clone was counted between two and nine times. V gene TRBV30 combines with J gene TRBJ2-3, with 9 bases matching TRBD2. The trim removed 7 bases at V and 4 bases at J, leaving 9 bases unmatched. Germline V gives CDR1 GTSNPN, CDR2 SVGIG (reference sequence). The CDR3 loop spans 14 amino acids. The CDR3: CASTPGLAADTQYF. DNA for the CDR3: TGTGCCTCCACACCGGGACTAGCAGCAGATACGCAGTATTTT.

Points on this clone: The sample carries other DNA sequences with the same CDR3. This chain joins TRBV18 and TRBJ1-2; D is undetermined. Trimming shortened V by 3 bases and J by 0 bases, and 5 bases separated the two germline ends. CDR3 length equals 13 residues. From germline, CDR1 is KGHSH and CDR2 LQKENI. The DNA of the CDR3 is TGTGCCAGCTCACCGGGAGCTAACTATGGCTACACCTTC. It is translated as CASSPGANYGYTF. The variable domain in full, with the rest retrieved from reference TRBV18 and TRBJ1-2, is NAGVMQNPRHLVRRRGQEARLRCSPMKGHSHVYWYRQLPEEGLKFMVYLQKENIIDESGMPKERFSAEFPKEGPSILRIQQVVRGDSAAYFCASSPGANYGYTFGSGTRLTVV.

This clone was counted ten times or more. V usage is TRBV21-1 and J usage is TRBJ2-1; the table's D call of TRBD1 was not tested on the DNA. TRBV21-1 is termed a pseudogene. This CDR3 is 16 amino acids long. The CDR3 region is CASSRKGRQGGNEQFF. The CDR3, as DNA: TGTGCCAGCAGCAGAAAGGGTAGACAGGGGGGCAATGAGCAGTTCTTC.

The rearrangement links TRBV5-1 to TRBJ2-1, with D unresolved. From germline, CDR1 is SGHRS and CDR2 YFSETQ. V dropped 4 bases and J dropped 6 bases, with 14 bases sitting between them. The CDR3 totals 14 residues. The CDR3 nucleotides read TGCGCCAGCAGCCCCGGCGCCCTGGGCAATGAGCAGTTCTTC. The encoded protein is CASSPGALGNEQFF.

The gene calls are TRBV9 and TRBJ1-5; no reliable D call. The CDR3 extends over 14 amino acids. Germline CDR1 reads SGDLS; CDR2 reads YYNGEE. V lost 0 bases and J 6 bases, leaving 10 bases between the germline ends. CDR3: CASSVGPGGQPQHF. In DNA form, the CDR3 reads TGTGCCAGCAGCGTAGGACCAGGCGGTCAGCCCCAGCATTTT.

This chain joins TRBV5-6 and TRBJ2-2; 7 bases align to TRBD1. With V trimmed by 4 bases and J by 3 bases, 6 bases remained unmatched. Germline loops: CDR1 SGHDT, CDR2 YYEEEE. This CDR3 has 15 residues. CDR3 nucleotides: TGTGCCAGCAGCCTGACAGGGTGGGACACCGGGGAGCTGTTTTTT. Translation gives CASSLTGWDTGELFF.

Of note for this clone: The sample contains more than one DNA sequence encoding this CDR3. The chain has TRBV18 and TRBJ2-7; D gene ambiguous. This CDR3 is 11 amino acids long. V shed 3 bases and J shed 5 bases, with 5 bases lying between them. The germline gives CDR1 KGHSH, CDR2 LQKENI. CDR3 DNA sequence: TGTGCCAGCTCACCGTCAGACGAGCAGTACTTC. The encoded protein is CASSPSDEQYF.

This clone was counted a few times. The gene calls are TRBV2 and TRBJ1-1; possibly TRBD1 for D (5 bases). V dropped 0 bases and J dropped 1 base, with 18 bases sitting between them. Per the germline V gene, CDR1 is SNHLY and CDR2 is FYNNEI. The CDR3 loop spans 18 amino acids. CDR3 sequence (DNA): TGTGCCAGCAGTGAAGCGCTGGGGGGTTGGCCCTCGAACACTGAAGCTTTCTTT. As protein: CASSEALGGWPSNTEAFF.

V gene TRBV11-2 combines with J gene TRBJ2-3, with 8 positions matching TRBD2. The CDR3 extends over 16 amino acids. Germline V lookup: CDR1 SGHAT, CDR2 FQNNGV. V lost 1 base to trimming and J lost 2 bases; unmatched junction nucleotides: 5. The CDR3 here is CASSLVTGGTTDTQYF. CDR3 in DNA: TGTGCCAGCAGCTTAGTGACGGGGGGGACCACAGATACGCAGTATTTT.

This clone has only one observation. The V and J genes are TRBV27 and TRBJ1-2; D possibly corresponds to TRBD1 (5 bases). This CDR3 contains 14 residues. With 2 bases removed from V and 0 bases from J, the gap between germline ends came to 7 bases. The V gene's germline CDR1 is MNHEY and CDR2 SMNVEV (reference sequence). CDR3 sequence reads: CASSLDSANYGYTF. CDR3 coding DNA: TGTGCCAGCAGTTTAGACAGCGCTAACTATGGCTACACCTTC.

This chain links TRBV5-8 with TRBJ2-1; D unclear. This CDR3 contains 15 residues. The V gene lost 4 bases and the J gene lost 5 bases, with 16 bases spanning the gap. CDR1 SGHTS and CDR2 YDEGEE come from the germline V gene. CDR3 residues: CASSRRAPFDNEQFF. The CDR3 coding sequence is TGTGCCAGCAGCCGCCGAGCACCTTTTGACAATGAGCAGTTCTTC.

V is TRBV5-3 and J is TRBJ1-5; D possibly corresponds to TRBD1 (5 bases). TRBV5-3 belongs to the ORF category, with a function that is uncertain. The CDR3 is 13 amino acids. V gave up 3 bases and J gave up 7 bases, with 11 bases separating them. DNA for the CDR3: TGTGCCAGAAGCTCGCAGGGAGGCCAGCCCCAGCATTTT. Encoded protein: CARSSQGGQPQHF.

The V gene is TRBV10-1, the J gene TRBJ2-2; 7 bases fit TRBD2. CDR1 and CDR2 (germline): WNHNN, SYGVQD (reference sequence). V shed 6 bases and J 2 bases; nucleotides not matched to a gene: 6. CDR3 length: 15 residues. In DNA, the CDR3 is TGCGCCAGCAGCCCCAGCGGGGCCAACACCGGGGAGCTGTTTTTT. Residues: CASSPSGANTGELFF.

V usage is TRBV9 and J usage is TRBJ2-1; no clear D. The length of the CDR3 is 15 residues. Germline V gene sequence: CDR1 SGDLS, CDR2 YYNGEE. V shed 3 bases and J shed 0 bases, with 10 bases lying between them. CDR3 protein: CASSATDNSYNEQFF. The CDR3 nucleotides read TGTGCCAGCAGCGCCACGGATAACTCCTACAATGAGCAGTTCTTC.

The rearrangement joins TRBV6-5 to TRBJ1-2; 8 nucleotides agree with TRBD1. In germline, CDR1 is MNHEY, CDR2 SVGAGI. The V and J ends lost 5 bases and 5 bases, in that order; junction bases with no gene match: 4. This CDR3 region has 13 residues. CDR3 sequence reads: CASSEQGVYGYTF. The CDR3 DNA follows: TGTGCCAGCAGTGAACAGGGGGTATATGGCTACACCTTC.

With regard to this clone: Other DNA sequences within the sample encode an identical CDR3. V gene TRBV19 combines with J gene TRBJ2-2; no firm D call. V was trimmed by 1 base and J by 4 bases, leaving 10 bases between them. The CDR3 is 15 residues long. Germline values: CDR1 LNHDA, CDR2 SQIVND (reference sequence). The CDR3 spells CASSIAGGGTGELFF. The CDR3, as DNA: TGTGCCAGTAGTATAGCTGGCGGTGGCACCGGGGAGCTGTTTTTT. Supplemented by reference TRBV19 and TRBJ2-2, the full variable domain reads DGGITQSPKYLFRKEGQNVTLSCEQNLNHDAMYWYRQDPGQGLRLIYYSQIVNDFQKGDIAEGYSVSREKKESFPLTVTSAQKNPTAFYLCASSIAGGGTGELFFGEGSRLTVL.

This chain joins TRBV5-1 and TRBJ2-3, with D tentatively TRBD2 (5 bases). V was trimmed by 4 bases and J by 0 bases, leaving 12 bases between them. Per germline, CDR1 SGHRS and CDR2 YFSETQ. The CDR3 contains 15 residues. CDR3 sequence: CASSPPDLSTDTQYF. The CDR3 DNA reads TGCGCCAGCAGCCCTCCGGACTTAAGCACAGATACGCAGTATTTT.

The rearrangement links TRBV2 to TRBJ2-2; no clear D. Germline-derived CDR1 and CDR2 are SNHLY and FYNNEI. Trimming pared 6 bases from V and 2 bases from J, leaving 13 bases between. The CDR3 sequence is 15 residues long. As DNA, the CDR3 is TGTGCCAGCAGGGAAAAGAATATAAACACCGGGGAGCTGTTTTTT. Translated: CASREKNINTGELFF.

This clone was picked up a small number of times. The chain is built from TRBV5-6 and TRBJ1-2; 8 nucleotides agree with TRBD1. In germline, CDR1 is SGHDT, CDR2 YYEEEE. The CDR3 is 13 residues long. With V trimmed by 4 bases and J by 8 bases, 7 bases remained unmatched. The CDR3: CASSLPDRVGYTF. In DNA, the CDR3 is TGTGCCAGCAGCCTGCCGGACAGGGTGGGCTACACCTTC.

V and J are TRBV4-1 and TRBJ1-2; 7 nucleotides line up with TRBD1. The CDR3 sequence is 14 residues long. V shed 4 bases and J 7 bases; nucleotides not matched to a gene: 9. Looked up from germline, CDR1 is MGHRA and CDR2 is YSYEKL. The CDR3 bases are TGCGCCAGCAGCCCCCAGGGACAGACCTCTGGCTACACCTTC. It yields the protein CASSPQGQTSGYTF.

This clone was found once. The CDR3 here is CASNIGTSPLLEQYF. DNA of the CDR3: TGTGCCAGCAACATCGGGACTAGCCCTTTGCTCGAGCAGTACTTC. V and J are TRBV7-9 and TRBJ2-7; 9 nucleotides agree with TRBD2. V dropped 7 bases and J dropped 6; count of bases not matched to a gene: 13. The CDR3 sequence is 15 residues long. The germline V gene encodes CDR1 SEHNR and CDR2 FQNEAQ (reference sequence).

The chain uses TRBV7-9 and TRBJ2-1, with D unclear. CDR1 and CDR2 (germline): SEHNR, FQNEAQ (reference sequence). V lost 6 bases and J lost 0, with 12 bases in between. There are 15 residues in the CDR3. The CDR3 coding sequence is TGTGCCAGCAGGTTGACTTTGAGCTCCTACAATGAGCAGTTCTTC. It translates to CASRLTLSSYNEQFF.

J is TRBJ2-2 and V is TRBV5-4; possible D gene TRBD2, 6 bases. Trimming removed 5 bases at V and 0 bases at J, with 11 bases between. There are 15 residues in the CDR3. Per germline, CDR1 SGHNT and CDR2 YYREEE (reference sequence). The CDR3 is CASSPGLSNTGELFF. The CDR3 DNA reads TGTGCCAGCAGTCCGGGACTCTCGAACACCGGGGAGCTGTTTTTT.

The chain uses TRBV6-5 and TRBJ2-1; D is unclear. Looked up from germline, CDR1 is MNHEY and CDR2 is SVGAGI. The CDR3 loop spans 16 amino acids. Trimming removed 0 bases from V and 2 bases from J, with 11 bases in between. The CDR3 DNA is TGTGCCAGCAGTTACTCCTCCGTTCCCCCCTACAATGAGCAGTTCTTC. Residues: CASSYSSVPPYNEQFF.

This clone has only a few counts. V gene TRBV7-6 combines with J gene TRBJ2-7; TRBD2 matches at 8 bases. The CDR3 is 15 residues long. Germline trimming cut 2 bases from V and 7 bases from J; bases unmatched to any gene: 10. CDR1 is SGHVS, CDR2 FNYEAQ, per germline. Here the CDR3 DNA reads TGTGCCAGCAGCTTAATGGTAGCGGGAACTGGTGAGCAGTACTTC. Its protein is CASSLMVAGTGEQYF.

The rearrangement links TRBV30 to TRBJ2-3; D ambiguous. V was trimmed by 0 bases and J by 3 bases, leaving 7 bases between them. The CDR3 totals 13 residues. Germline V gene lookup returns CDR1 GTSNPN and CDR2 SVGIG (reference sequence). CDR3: CAWSVGLTDTQYF. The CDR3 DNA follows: TGTGCCTGGAGTGTAGGCTTGACAGATACGCAGTATTTT.

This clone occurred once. CDR3 amino acids: CASSPAGAGFDAQHF. DNA for the CDR3: TGTGCCAGCAGCCCCGCGGGGGCCGGGTTTGATGCCCAGCATTTT. The chain is built from TRBV5-8 and TRBJ1-5; a weak D match, TRBD1 (6 bases). V was clipped by 4 bases and J by 11 bases, with 22 bases between them. This CDR3 comprises 15 residues. Per the germline V gene, CDR1 is SGHTS and CDR2 is YDEGEE.